This T cell receptor (beta chain) was obtained from a study of T cells in women clearing cervical HPV infection. In the case of this clone: The read halts 3 residues ahead of the CDR3 end, with the missing end drawn from the germline J gene.

Libraries were prepared by immunoSEQ multiplex PCR; TCRdb keeps only in-frame clonotypes and omits some of them. The repertoire shows about 22,000 clones; the top ten hold less than 4%. The CDR3 sequence is 16 residues long. Trimming cost V 3 bases and J 4 bases; bases outside gene matches: 6. Germline V CDR1 and CDR2: SGDLS, YYNGEE. The chain combines TRBV9 with TRBJ2-5, with 13 bases aligning to TRBD2. The specimen was blood buffy coat. The TCR sequence derives from a woman between 18 and 69 years old with a cervical HPV16 infection that either progressed to CIN3+ or cleared (not recorded which). The sequenced CDR3 bases are TGTGCCAGCAGCGCAGGGACTAGCGGGATCGCAGAGACC. Translating it yields CASSAGTSGIAET. The entire CDR3 reads CASSAGTSGIAETQYF.